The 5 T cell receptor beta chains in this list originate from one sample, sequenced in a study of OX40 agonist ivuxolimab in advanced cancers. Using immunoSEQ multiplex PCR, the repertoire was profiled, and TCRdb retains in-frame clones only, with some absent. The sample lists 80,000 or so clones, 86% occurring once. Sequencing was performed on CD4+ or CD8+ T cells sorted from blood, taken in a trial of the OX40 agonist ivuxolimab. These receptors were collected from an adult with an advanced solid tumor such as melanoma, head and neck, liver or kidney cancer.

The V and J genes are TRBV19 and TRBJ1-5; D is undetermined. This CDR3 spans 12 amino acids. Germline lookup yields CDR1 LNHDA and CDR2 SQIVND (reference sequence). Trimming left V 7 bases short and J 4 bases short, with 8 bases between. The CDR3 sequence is CASKLRNQPQHF. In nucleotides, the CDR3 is TGTGCCAGTAAACTTAGGAATCAGCCCCAGCATTTT.

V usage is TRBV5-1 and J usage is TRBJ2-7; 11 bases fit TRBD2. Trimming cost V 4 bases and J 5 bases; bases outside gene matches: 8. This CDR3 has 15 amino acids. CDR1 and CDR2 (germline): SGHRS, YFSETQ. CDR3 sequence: CASSPTGTSGDEQYF. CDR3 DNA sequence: TGCGCCAGCAGCCCTACCGGGACTAGCGGAGACGAGCAGTACTTC.

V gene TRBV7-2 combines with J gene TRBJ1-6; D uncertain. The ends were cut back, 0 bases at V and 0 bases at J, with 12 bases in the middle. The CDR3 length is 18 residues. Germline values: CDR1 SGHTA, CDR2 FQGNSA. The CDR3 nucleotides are TGTGCCAGCAGCTTAGCGTCCCCTTTGAGCTCCTATAATTCACCCCTCCACTTT. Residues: CASSLASPLSSYNSPLHF.

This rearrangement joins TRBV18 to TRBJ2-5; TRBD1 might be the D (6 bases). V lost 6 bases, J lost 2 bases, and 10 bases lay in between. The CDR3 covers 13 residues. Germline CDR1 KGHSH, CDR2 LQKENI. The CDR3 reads CASSPGAQETQYF. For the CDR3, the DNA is TGTGCCAGCTCGCCAGGGGCACAAGAGACCCAGTACTTC.

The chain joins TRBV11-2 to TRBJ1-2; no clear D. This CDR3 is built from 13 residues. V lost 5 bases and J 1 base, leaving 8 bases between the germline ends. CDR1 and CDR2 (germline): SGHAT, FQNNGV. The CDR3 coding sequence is TGTGCCAGCAGCCCAGACCGTAACTATGGCTACACCTTC. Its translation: CASSPDRNYGYTF.